Below, one T cell receptor (beta chain) is given with its context. The antigen remains undetermined. Losses at the gene ends were 1 base for V and 0 bases for J; bases not matched to a gene: 1. The CDR3 extends over 14 amino acids. Germline CDR1 and CDR2: SGHRS and YFSETQ. The sample belongs to a study of cytomegalovirus exposure and HLA in healthy donors. Clones were read by immunoSEQ multiplex PCR, and TCRdb kept only the in-frame ones, dropping some. The table lists around 150,000 clones, about 86% of them singletons. Study-wide findings and caveats: The authors listed 150 to 200 TCR beta chains as cytomegalovirus-associated.

J is TRBJ2-7 and V is TRBV5-1; 7 bases map to TRBD1. This receptor was identified in a woman aged 25 to 45 in good health and CMV-seronegative. The sequenced sample was PBMCs. The CDR3 nucleotides read TGCGCCAGCAGCTTGAACAGGGGCTCCTACGAGCAGTACTTC. Encoded protein: CASSLNRGSYEQYF.